This TCR beta chain was recovered during a study of CD8 T cells in ankylosing spondylitis. Study-wide results and caveats: Ankylosing spondylitis blood appeared to carry a characteristic TCR beta motif of seven to nine highly homologous variants.

TCRdb re-derived calls from the 5' RACE reads in MiXCR, one entry per CDR3 protein. The table lists hundreds of thousands of distinct CDR3 sequences, approximately 12% of them singletons. The CDR3 spans 12 residues. Trimming took off 1 base at V and 0 bases at J, with 1 base between the two ends. Germline loops: CDR1 GTSNPN, CDR2 SVGIG (reference sequence). A few counts support this clonotype. Its specificity is unknown. This TCR came from a male donor with ankylosing spondylitis. The sample comprised blood, either unsorted or a sorted T cell fraction (not recorded which). This chain links TRBV30 with TRBJ1-5, with D uncertain. The CDR3 DNA sequence: TGTGCCTGGAGTGGTAGCAATCAGCCCCAGCATTTT. This sequence encodes CAWSGSNQPQHF. The full variable domain, rest sourced from reference TRBV30 and TRBJ1-5, is SQTIHQWPATLVQPVGSPLSLECTVEGTSNPNLYWYRQAAGRGLQLLFYSVGIGQISSEVPQNLSASRPQDRQFILSSKKLLLSDSGFYLCAWSGSNQPQHFGDGTRLSIL.